These 14 T cell receptor beta chains were all obtained from the same sample, sequenced in a study of T cell responses to AZD1222 COVID-19 vaccine. Sequenced by immunoSEQ multiplex PCR; TCRdb stores in-frame clones only, minus some. The table has approximately 76,000 clones, 85% to 95% seen once. This specimen was peripheral blood, taken on day 0 of MenACWY control vaccination. The source of these receptors is an adult in good health.

This clone was seen more than once but under ten times. The rearrangement links TRBV29-1 to TRBJ2-2; 8 bases are shared with TRBD1. J lost 6 bases, V lost 6 bases, and 9 bases had no gene match. Germline CDR1 reads SQVTM; CDR2 reads ANQGSEA. The CDR3 extends over 14 amino acids. Written as DNA, the CDR3 is TGCAGCGTGGAGGGCCAGGGGGCGTCCGGGGAGCTGTTTTTT. Its translation: CSVEGQGASGELFF.

V usage is TRBV30 and J usage is TRBJ2-7; 11 bases agree with TRBD1. The CDR3 is made up of 13 amino acids. Germline V gives CDR1 GTSNPN, CDR2 SVGIG (reference sequence). The trim removed 3 bases at V and 3 bases at J, leaving 1 base unmatched. The CDR3 DNA reads TGTGCCTGGAGGGGGACAGGGGGCTACGAGCAGTACTTC. Its protein product is CAWRGTGGYEQYF. The full variable domain, completed using reference TRBV30 and TRBJ2-7, is SQTIHQWPATLVQPVGSPLSLECTVEGTSNPNLYWYRQAAGRGLQLLFYSVGIGQISSEVPQNLSASRPQDRQFILSSKKLLLSDSGFYLCAWRGTGGYEQYFGPGTRLTVT.

The chain is built from TRBV5-4 and TRBJ2-3; D unclear. Germline-derived CDR1 and CDR2 are SGHNT and YYREEE (reference sequence). The CDR3 spans 13 residues. V was pared by 3 bases and J by 5 bases, with 10 bases between. In DNA form, the CDR3 reads TGTGCCAGCAGCTCCTTATTCGGAGATACGCAGTATTTT. Translation: CASSSLFGDTQYF.

In DNA, the CDR3 is TGTGCCAGCAGCTTGCGGGATACGCAGTATTTT. It is translated as CASSLRDTQYF. This chain connects TRBV9 to TRBJ2-3; D remains ambiguous. The CDR3 consists of 11 residues. The germline V and J ends were trimmed by 4 bases and 6 bases, with 6 bases remaining between them. CDR1 SGDLS and CDR2 YYNGEE come from the germline V gene.

The J gene is TRBJ1-4, the V gene TRBV18, with TRBD1 matching 8 bases. The V segment lost 7 bases and the J segment 5 bases; nucleotides outside the gene matches: 3. CDR1 KGHSH and CDR2 LQKENI come from the germline V gene. CDR3 size: 13 residues. This chain's CDR3 is CASYRDRNEKLFF. CDR3 nucleotide sequence: TGTGCCAGCTACCGGGACAGGAATGAAAAACTGTTTTTT.

The chain joins TRBV6-5 to TRBJ2-3; D is perhaps TRBD2 (6 bases). The germline V gene has CDR1 MNHEY and CDR2 SVGAGI. V was pared by 2 bases and J by 6 bases, with 12 bases between. The CDR3 covers 14 residues. The CDR3 DNA is TGTGCCAGCAGTTACGGAGGGAGAGGGGATACGCAGTATTTT. Its translation is CASSYGGRGDTQYF.

The J gene is TRBJ2-7, the V gene TRBV28; possibly TRBD1 or TRBD2 for D (6 bases each). From germline, CDR1 is MDHEN and CDR2 SYDVKM. Trimming took off 6 bases at V and 3 bases at J, with 12 bases between the two ends. CDR3 length: 13 residues. This chain's CDR3 is CASSPGAYYEQYF. The CDR3 DNA reads as TGTGCCAGCAGCCCGGGGGCATACTACGAGCAGTACTTC.

The V call is TRBV6-5, the J call TRBJ2-1; perhaps TRBD2 as D (5 bases). The CDR3 covers 14 residues. CDR1 is MNHEY, CDR2 SVGAGI, per germline. V lost 1 base and J lost 8, with 12 bases in between. The CDR3 DNA sequence: TGTGCCAGCAGTTACTACCCTTCGCGGGATGAGCAGTTCTTC. Its translation: CASSYYPSRDEQFF.

This clone has a single count. The CDR3 DNA reads TGTGCCAGCAGTGGGACAGCCCTGAACACCGGGGAGCTGTTTTTT. It specifies CASSGTALNTGELFF. The chain has TRBV2 and TRBJ2-2; TRBD1 is a possible D gene (6 bases). CDR1 and CDR2 (germline): SNHLY, FYNNEI. Trimming took 4 bases from V and 1 from J, leaving 10 bases between them. The CDR3 runs to 15 residues. Filled out from reference TRBV2 and TRBJ2-2, the complete variable domain reads EPEVTQTPSHQVTQMGQEVILRCVPISNHLYFYWYRQILGQKVEFLVSFYNNEISEKSEIFDDQFSVERPDGSNFTLKIRSTKLEDSAMYFCASSGTALNTGELFFGEGSRLTVL.

This sequence joins TRBV19 and TRBJ1-6, with 8 nucleotides matching TRBD1. V was pared by 5 bases and J by 11 bases, with 14 bases of the junction left unmatched. This CDR3 spans 16 amino acids. Germline CDR1 is LNHDA and CDR2 is SQIVND (reference sequence). This CDR3 is CASSVGDRMVSAPLHF. In DNA, the CDR3 is TGTGCCAGTAGTGTTGGGGACAGGATGGTTTCGGCACCCCTCCACTTT.

A few counts support this clone. This chain uses TRBV14 with TRBJ1-5; D is perhaps TRBD1 (5 bases). The CDR3 runs to 14 residues. CDR1 SGHDN and CDR2 FVKESK come from the germline V gene. Trimming shortened V by 8 bases and J by 5 bases, and 16 bases separated the two germline ends. Written as DNA, the CDR3 is TGTGCCAGCGCCCGATCAGGGACCTATCAGCCCCAGCATTTT. Translated: CASARSGTYQPQHF.

The J gene is TRBJ1-2, the V gene TRBV28; 7 positions agree with TRBD1. Per germline, CDR1 MDHEN and CDR2 SYDVKM. The CDR3 runs 14 residues. The trim removed 7 bases at V and 1 base at J, leaving 6 bases unmatched. The CDR3 is CASTQGGSNYGYTF. The CDR3 nucleotides read TGTGCCAGCACCCAGGGGGGCAGTAACTATGGCTACACCTTC.

The chain combines TRBV5-4 with TRBJ1-1; D is undetermined. The CDR3 totals 14 residues. Germline assignment: CDR1 SGHNT and CDR2 YYREEE (reference sequence). With 4 bases removed from V and 0 bases from J, the gap between germline ends came to 10 bases. CDR3 amino acids: CASSVDNMNTEAFF. The CDR3 DNA reads as TGTGCCAGCAGCGTCGATAACATGAACACTGAAGCTTTCTTT.

The CDR3 nucleotides are TGTGCCAGCAGCCCCCGGACTAGCGGGAGGTACGAGCAGTACTTC. This translates into CASSPRTSGRYEQYF. The chain employs TRBV5-6 and TRBJ2-7; 14 bases map to TRBD2. The V gene end was trimmed by 4 bases and the J gene end by 4 bases; junction bases not matched to a gene: 4. The CDR3 contains 15 residues. CDR1 is SGHDT and CDR2 is YYEEEE in the germline V gene.